The entry below gives a single TCR beta chain sequence along with its context. The CDR3 loop spans 15 amino acids. Germline V gene data show CDR1 as KGHDR and CDR2 as SFDVKD. The V segment lost 3 bases and the J segment 8 bases; nucleotides outside the gene matches: 7. Regarding time point: newly diagnosed GD, antithyroid drugs for less than 3 months. Generation of the TCR library employed RNA extracted from PBMCs. The source of the sample is a study of regulatory T cells in long-lasting Graves disease. Through Arm-PCR of CDR3 regions and iRepertoire HTBI primers, TCR beta libraries were built. TCRdb ran MiXCR on the multiplex PCR reads and lists one entry per CDR3 protein. Of fewer than 650,000 distinct CDR3 sequences listed, 15% to 20% are singletons. These data were likewise used in another study, on T cells in Graves' hyperthyroidism and ophthalmopathy.

This specimen was peripheral blood mononuclear cells (PBMCs), taken at new diagnosis, from a patient treated with antithyroid drugs. The chain links TRBV24-1 to TRBJ2-1; 9 nucleotides align to TRBD1. The receptor was derived from a man between 18 and 35 years old with Graves disease. CDR3 sequence reads: CATSDPDRGRDEQFF. The CDR3 DNA is TGTGCCACCAGTGATCCGGACAGGGGAAGGGATGAGCAGTTCTTC.